This T cell receptor (beta chain) stems from a study of CD8 T cells in Susac syndrome. At the level of the study: There were Susac syndrome patients who were therapy-naive at blood draw, others on corticosteroids, and others on intravenous immunoglobulin alone.

CDR3 length: 15 amino acids. V shed 2 bases and J 4 bases; nucleotides not matched to a gene: 5. CDR1 and CDR2 (germline): LNHNV, YYDKDF (reference sequence). With random hexamers, reverse transcription was performed on about 0.5 to 1 ug of RNA. The immunoSEQ assay covered 54 Vbeta and 13 Jbeta segments for CDR3. TCRdb re-derived calls from the immunoSEQ multiplex PCR reads in MiXCR, one entry per CDR3 protein. The sample yields 95,000 to 150,000 distinct CDR3 sequences, just under 95% seen once. In blood CD8+ and CD4+ T cells, TCR beta underwent sequencing. Study results and limitations: Clonal expansion of Susac CD8+ cells peaked in TEMRA cells, and it also peaked in active patients.

As concerns this clonotype: Its antigen is not identified.

Sample: CD8+ T cells from PBMCs. The sequence came from a human donor with Susac syndrome. The genes are TRBV15 and TRBJ1-1; TRBD1 matches 9 bases. CDR3 in DNA: TGTGCCACCAGCAGACGGGGGGACAGGGCCACTGAAGCTTTCTTT. It yields the protein CATSRRGDRATEAFF.